The rows below give T cell receptor beta chains drawn from one sample of a study of blood T cell repertoires in COVID-19. Data came from immunoSEQ multiplex PCR; TCRdb stores just in-frame clones and leaves some out. This sample has 300,000 to 450,000 clones, with roughly nine tenths found just once. Sequenced sample: peripheral blood. The receptors shown here come from a woman aged 25-40 years with COVID-19, enrolled during active disease. The CDR3 runs from the conserved cysteine through the conserved F or W. Each record gives: clone size, D gene, V gene, J gene, CDR3 protein, CDR3 DNA. D genes are given only for firm matches. The listing skips clone size in some rows; elsewhere it reads once, few, many or a size class.

size: NA; D: TRBD2; V: TRBV29-1; J: TRBJ2-5; CDR3: CSVAAAGEGETQYF; DNA: TGCAGCGTCGCAGCAGCGGGGGAGGGAGAGACCCAGTACTTC
size: NA; D: NA; V: TRBV7-9; J: TRBJ2-3; CDR3: CASSLAEGSDTQYF; DNA: TGTGCCAGCAGCTTAGCGGAAGGGAGCGATACGCAGTATTTT
size: NA; D: NA; V: TRBV6-2/TRBV6-3; J: TRBJ1-2; CDR3: CASSYKGSYTF; DNA: TGTGCCAGCAGTTACAAGGGGAGCTACACCTTC
size: NA; D: TRBD1; V: TRBV10-1; J: TRBJ2-1; CDR3: CASSESATGNYNEQFF; DNA: TGCGCCAGCAGTGAGTCTGCGACAGGGAACTACAATGAGCAGTTCTTC
size: few; D: NA; V: TRBV5-6; J: TRBJ2-7; CDR3: CASSFPTASGFYEQYF; DNA: TGTGCCAGCAGCTTCCCGACGGCTTCAGGGTTCTACGAGCAGTACTTC
size: NA; D: TRBD1; V: TRBV19; J: TRBJ1-5; CDR3: CASMGTVYSNQPQHF; DNA: TGTGCCAGTATGGGGACAGTATATAGCAATCAGCCCCAGCATTTT
size: NA; D: NA; V: TRBV24-1; J: TRBJ2-1; CDR3: CATSVGSLYDSYNEQFF; DNA: TGTGCCACCAGTGTCGGGAGTTTATACGATTCCTACAATGAGCAGTTCTTC
size: NA; D: NA; V: TRBV3-1/TRBV3-2; J: TRBJ1-4; CDR3: CASSHLRSGGEKLFF; DNA: TGTGCCAGCAGCCACTTGCGGTCTGGAGGGGAAAAACTGTTTTTT
size: NA; D: NA; V: TRBV19; J: TRBJ2-1; CDR3: CASSMDSSYNEQFF; DNA: TGTGCCAGTAGTATGGACAGTTCCTACAATGAGCAGTTCTTC
size: NA; D: TRBD1; V: TRBV12-3/TRBV12-4; J: TRBJ1-2; CDR3: CASSLGQGYGYTF; DNA: TGTGCCAGCAGTTTGGGACAGGGCTATGGCTACACCTTC
size: NA; D: NA; V: TRBV28; J: TRBJ1-4; CDR3: CASTLVRGNEKLFF; DNA: TGTGCCAGCACCCTCGTGAGGGGGAATGAAAAACTGTTTTTT
size: NA; D: NA; V: TRBV7-2; J: TRBJ1-1; CDR3: CASSRQGDTEAFF; DNA: TGTGCCAGCAGCCGGCAAGGGGACACTGAAGCTTTCTTT
size: once; D: NA; V: TRBV10-1; J: TRBJ2-1; CDR3: CASSVGSSYNEQFF; DNA: TGCGCCAGCAGCGTAGGGAGCTCCTACAATGAGCAGTTCTTC
size: few; D: NA; V: TRBV6-2/TRBV6-3; J: TRBJ1-5; CDR3: CASSQGPMQPQHF; DNA: TGTGCCAGCAGTCAGGGGCCTATGCAGCCCCAGCATTTT
size: NA; D: NA; V: TRBV19; J: TRBJ2-3; CDR3: CASSIGSGGGGTDTQYF; DNA: TGTGCCAGTAGTATAGGGAGCGGCGGGGGCGGCACAGATACGCAGTATTTT
size: NA; D: NA; V: TRBV2; J: TRBJ2-2; CDR3: CASRAGDSFSGELFF; DNA: TGTGCCAGCAGGGCAGGCGACAGTTTTAGCGGGGAGCTGTTTTTT
size: NA; D: TRBD1; V: TRBV3-1/TRBV3-2; J: TRBJ2-5; CDR3: CASSQYQGARVETQYF; DNA: TGTGCCAGCAGCCAATATCAGGGGGCGCGGGTAGAGACCCAGTACTTC
size: NA; D: TRBD1; V: TRBV7-2; J: TRBJ1-3; CDR3: CASSLRPTGQISGNTIYF; DNA: TGTGCCAGCAGCTTAAGACCGACGGGACAGATATCTGGGAACACCATATATTTT
size: NA; D: NA; V: TRBV20-1; J: TRBJ2-5; CDR3: CSASLPMSGQETQYF; DNA: TGCAGTGCTAGTCTCCCGATGTCGGGGCAAGAGACCCAGTACTTC
size: NA; D: NA; V: TRBV7-2; J: TRBJ2-5; CDR3: CASSFGRLETQYF; DNA: TGTGCCAGCAGCTTCGGTCGGTTGGAGACCCAGTACTTC
size: NA; D: TRBD1; V: TRBV19; J: TRBJ1-5; CDR3: CASSIRFGQGDLKQPQHF; DNA: TGTGCCAGTAGTATTCGGTTCGGACAGGGAGATTTAAAACAGCCCCAGCATTTT
size: NA; D: NA; V: TRBV5-1; J: TRBJ2-1; CDR3: CASSLTTSTAGNEQFF; DNA: TGCGCCAGCAGCTTGACGACATCAACCGCTGGGAATGAGCAGTTCTTC
size: NA; D: NA; V: TRBV6-6; J: TRBJ1-2; CDR3: CASSPEGGLGNYGYTF; DNA: TGTGCCAGCAGTCCCGAGGGAGGATTGGGTAACTATGGCTACACCTTC
size: NA; D: TRBD2; V: TRBV6-2/TRBV6-3; J: TRBJ2-1; CDR3: CASSYSLAGLDEQFF; DNA: TGTGCCAGCAGTTACAGTCTAGCGGGATTGGATGAGCAGTTCTTC
size: NA; D: TRBD1; V: TRBV6-2/TRBV6-3; J: TRBJ2-1; CDR3: CASSYLQTGTGINEQFF; DNA: TGTGCCAGCAGTTACCTCCAAACCGGGACAGGGATTAATGAGCAGTTCTTC
size: NA; D: NA; V: TRBV19; J: TRBJ1-1; CDR3: CASSTTGYTEAFF; DNA: TGTGCCAGTAGTACTACCGGGTACACTGAAGCTTTCTTT
size: NA; D: NA; V: TRBV5-4; J: TRBJ2-1; CDR3: CASTTGRRSSYNEQFF; DNA: TGTGCCAGCACCACCGGCCGTCGGAGCTCCTACAATGAGCAGTTCTTC
size: NA; D: TRBD1; V: TRBV29-1; J: TRBJ2-7; CDR3: CSAGQGRSSYEQYF; DNA: TGCAGCGCCGGACAGGGGCGGTCGTCCTACGAGCAGTACTTC
size: NA; D: NA; V: TRBV7-9; J: TRBJ1-5; CDR3: CASSLGSQPQHF; DNA: TGTGCCAGCAGCTTAGGGAGTCAGCCCCAGCATTTT
size: NA; D: NA; V: TRBV10-3; J: TRBJ2-7; CDR3: CATADTRGAGTYEQYF; DNA: TGTGCCACCGCGGATACCCGAGGGGCGGGGACCTACGAGCAGTACTTC
size: NA; D: TRBD2; V: TRBV19; J: TRBJ2-1; CDR3: CASSIELAGASSYNEQFF; DNA: TGTGCCAGTAGTATAGAACTAGCGGGGGCCAGCTCCTACAATGAGCAGTTCTTC
size: NA; D: TRBD1; V: TRBV7-2; J: TRBJ1-1; CDR3: CASSQTTGGRNTEAFF; DNA: TGTGCCAGCAGCCAGACCACAGGGGGAAGGAATACTGAAGCTTTCTTT
size: NA; D: NA; V: TRBV5-6; J: TRBJ2-1; CDR3: CASSFAGDVPNEQFF; DNA: TGTGCCAGCAGCTTTGCAGGGGACGTGCCCAATGAGCAGTTCTTC
size: NA; D: NA; V: TRBV10-2; J: TRBJ2-3; CDR3: CASTPPDGPDTQYF; DNA: TGCGCCAGCACCCCGCCAGATGGCCCAGATACGCAGTATTTT
size: NA; D: NA; V: TRBV18; J: TRBJ2-7; CDR3: CASSPWEAYEQYF; DNA: TGTGCCAGCTCACCATGGGAGGCCTACGAGCAGTACTTC
size: once; D: NA; V: TRBV10-1; J: TRBJ2-2; CDR3: CASSESQGPAGELFF; DNA: TGCGCCAGCAGTGAGTCGCAGGGGCCCGCCGGGGAGCTGTTTTTT
size: NA; D: TRBD1; V: TRBV6-6; J: TRBJ1-3; CDR3: CASSHRTGGNTIYF; DNA: TGTGCCAGCAGCCATAGGACAGGGGGAAACACCATATATTTT
size: NA; D: TRBD2; V: TRBV7-8; J: TRBJ2-2; CDR3: CASSLVGASGGTGELFF; DNA: TGTGCCAGCAGCTTAGTGGGGGCTAGCGGGGGAACCGGGGAGCTGTTTTTT
size: NA; D: NA; V: TRBV23-1; J: TRBJ1-4; CDR3: CASSQSADKTNEKLFF; DNA: TGCGCCAGCAGTCAATCGGCCGATAAGACTAATGAAAAACTGTTTTTT
size: NA; D: TRBD1; V: TRBV5-1; J: TRBJ2-3; CDR3: CASSLVVTGGADTQYF; DNA: TGCGCCAGCAGCTTGGTTGTGACAGGGGGAGCAGATACGCAGTATTTT